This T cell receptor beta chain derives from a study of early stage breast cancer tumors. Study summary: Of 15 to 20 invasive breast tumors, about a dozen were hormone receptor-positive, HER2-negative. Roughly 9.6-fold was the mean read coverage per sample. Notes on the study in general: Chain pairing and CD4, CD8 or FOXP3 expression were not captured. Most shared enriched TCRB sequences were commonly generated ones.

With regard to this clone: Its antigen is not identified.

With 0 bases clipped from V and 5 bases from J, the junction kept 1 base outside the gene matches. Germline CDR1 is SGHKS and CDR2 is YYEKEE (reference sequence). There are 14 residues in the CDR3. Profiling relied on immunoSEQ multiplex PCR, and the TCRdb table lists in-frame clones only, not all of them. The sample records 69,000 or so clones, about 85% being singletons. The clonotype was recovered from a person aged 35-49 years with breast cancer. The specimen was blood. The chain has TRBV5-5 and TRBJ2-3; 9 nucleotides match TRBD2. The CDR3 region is CASSLVAGEDTQYF. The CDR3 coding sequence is TGTGCCAGCAGCTTGGTAGCGGGAGAAGATACGCAGTATTTT.